This TCR beta chain stems from a study of blood T cell repertoires in COVID-19. About the study: Collection of acute and convalescent COVID-19 samples took place in the United States, Italy and Spain.

The CDR3 loop spans 16 amino acids. The germline V gene encodes CDR1 LNHNV and CDR2 YYDKDF (reference sequence). The trim removed 1 base at V and 1 base at J, leaving 4 bases unmatched. In the study's own analysis: Estimated nucleated cell counts came from reference gene primer amplification. Repertoires were generated with immunoSEQ multiplex PCR, while TCRdb's copy carries only in-frame clones and drops some. D and trimming come from the DNA, and the V and J calls and clone size come from that table. The sample records 150,000 to 200,000 clones, roughly 90% being singletons. About this clone itself: Other DNA sequences from this sample encode an identical CDR3 as well.

Sequenced material: peripheral blood. The receptor's source is a man in his fifties with acute or convalescent COVID-19. The V gene is TRBV15, the J gene TRBJ2-1; 7 bases map to TRBD2. The DNA for the CDR3 is TGTGCCACCAGCAGAGGAGGGAGGGGATCCTACAATGAGCAGTTCTTC. Amino acids: CATSRGGRGSYNEQFF. The full variable domain, with the rest looked up from reference TRBV15 and TRBJ2-1, is DAMVIQNPRYQVTQFGKPVTLSCSQTLNHNVMYWYQQKSSQAPKLLFHYYDKDFNNEADTPDNFQSRRPNTSFCFLDIRSPGLGDTAMYLCATSRGGRGSYNEQFFGPGTRLTVL.